This T cell receptor beta chain was profiled in a study of CD8+ T cells in alopecia areata (dated by TCRdb to the late 2010s). Concerning the study at large: The treated patients took part in an open-label pilot trial in which moderate-to-severe alopecia areata was treated with oral tofacitinib at 5 to 10 mg twice daily. Disease severity in treated patients was measured with the SALT score, which quantifies the percentage of affected scalp surface area. Tofacitinib was administered for 6 to 18 months, and 6 months of follow-up off drug were then conducted to assess delayed response and recurrence. TCRbeta CDR3 regions were amplified by immunoSEQ multiplex PCR with 35 Vbeta forward and 13 Jbeta reverse primers. Tofacitinib-treated patients had biopsies at baseline and at 4 and 24 weeks of treatment, with a later scalp biopsy in several patients. RNA was obtained with the PAXgene miRNA kit for fixed scalp, the miRNeasy kit for PBMCs, and the RNeasy kit for mouse skin. To study T cell clonal expansion in alopecia areata, the researchers applied high-throughput TCRbeta sequencing to both the C3H/HeJ mouse model and human patients. Clonality in the scalp was compared among normal scalp (n=4), patchy alopecia areata scalp (n=8), and alopecia totalis/universalis scalp (n=8). On the human side, TCRbeta sequencing was run on scalp tissue and on sorted CD4+ and CD8+ peripheral blood T cells from healthy controls and from alopecia areata patients with either patchy or totalis/universalis disease.

Library method: the immunoSEQ multiplex PCR assay. RNA was extracted from all samples and reverse transcribed into cDNA as template for TCR sequencing. SuperScript III was used for first-strand cDNA synthesis, primed with a 2:1 mix of oligo-dT and random hexamers. A synthetic immune receptor repertoire was used to gauge amplification bias, and whatever bias remained was removed computationally. On the study's bioinformatics: After raw reads were preprocessed to remove errors, the CDR3 was defined following IMGT conventions as running from the conserved cysteine to phenylalanine. Clonality was calculated as 1 minus Shannon entropy normalized by log2 of the number of productive unique TCRs. Scalp TCRbeta sequences were cross-referenced with sorted blood CD4 and CD8 repertoires so that the CD4 or CD8 identity of scalp clones could be inferred. TCRdb limited this immuneACCESS table to in-frame rearrangements with V and J called. A share of clones is missing; checked studies link under half to unresolved V genes, and the rest is unexplained. V and J calls and clone size come straight from that table; D and trimming were deduced from the DNA. The sample table records about 210,000 clones; less than 65% of these occur just once. 4% to 5% of the sample is taken by the ten largest.

The germline V gene (reference sequence) sets CDR1 to GTSNPN and CDR2 to SVGIG. V lost 2 bases and J lost 10 bases; the stretch between them is 20 bases long. The CDR3 runs 14 amino acids, cysteine and phenylalanine included. Only the CDR3 region is kept as DNA, spanning 42 bases read in frame from base 1. The time point label of this sample denotes: about 4 weeks on oral tofacitinib. In light of the paper, this sample's treatment or condition label describes: oral pan-JAK inhibitor, 5-10 mg twice daily. Lesional scalp punch biopsies and peripheral blood were obtained from alopecia areata patients. PBMCs were separated by density centrifugation and stained for CD3, CD4 and CD8, after which CD4+ and CD8+ T cells were sorted on a FACSAria. Comment on this clone: The antigen it binds to is not known. No qualities accompany the bases; no much larger clone lies one base away.

Overall study results and their limits: Unlike mouse skin, which is dominated by gammadelta T cells, normal human skin has resident alphabeta T cells that are also sequenced, and this complicates analysis of the scalp TCR repertoire. Tofacitinib significantly lowered scalp clonality and the number of expanded CD8+ clones among the top 100 scalp clones. Compared with normal scalp, lesional scalp, particularly in alopecia totalis/universalis, had higher clonality and more expanded CD8+ clones, which suggests antigenic drive. During tofacitinib treatment, many expanded lesional clones stuck around in both scalp and blood, and this persistence may partly explain why relapse happens after treatment is stopped. Because the treated cohort was small and included a single nonresponder, larger studies are needed to assess links between baseline CD8+ expansion and response. Compared with mice, TCR sequences shared between patients were less clear, possibly partly because of HLA diversity across the patient population.

Material: CD4+ T cells sorted from blood, obtained at week 4, from a patient treated with tofacitinib. The clonotype originates from a human donor with alopecia areata. Recombination connected TRBV30 to TRBJ1-2; the D gene is unclear. The sequenced DNA: TGTGCCTGGAGTCGGTTGGGGAAACAGAGTTTCTACACCTTC. Its translation reads: CAWSRLGKQSFYTF.